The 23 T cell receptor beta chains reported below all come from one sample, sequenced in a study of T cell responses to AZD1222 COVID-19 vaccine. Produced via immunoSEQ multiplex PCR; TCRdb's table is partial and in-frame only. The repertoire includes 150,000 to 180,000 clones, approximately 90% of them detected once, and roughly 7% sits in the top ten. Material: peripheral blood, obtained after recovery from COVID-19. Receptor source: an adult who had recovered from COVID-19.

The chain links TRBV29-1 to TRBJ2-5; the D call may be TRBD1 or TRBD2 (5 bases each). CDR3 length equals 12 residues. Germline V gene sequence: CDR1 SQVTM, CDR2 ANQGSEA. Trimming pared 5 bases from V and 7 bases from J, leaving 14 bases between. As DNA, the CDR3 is TGCAGCGTTCAGGGTACGAGGGGGACCCAGTACTTC. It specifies CSVQGTRGTQYF.

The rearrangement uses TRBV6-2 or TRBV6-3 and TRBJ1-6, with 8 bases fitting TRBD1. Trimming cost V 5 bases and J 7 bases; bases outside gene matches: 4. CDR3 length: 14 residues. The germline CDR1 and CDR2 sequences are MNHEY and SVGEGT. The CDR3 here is CASSNGQGNSPLHF. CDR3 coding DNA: TGTGCCAGCAGTAACGGACAGGGAAATTCACCCCTCCACTTT.

The CDR3 DNA reads TGTGCCAGCAGCCCAAGACAGGGACTAAATGAAAAACTGTTTTTT. Amino acid sequence: CASSPRQGLNEKLFF. V usage is TRBV5-4 and J usage is TRBJ1-4; TRBD1 agrees at 7 bases. The trim removed 4 bases at V and 5 bases at J, leaving 8 bases unmatched. Per germline, CDR1 SGHNT and CDR2 YYREEE (reference sequence). The CDR3 extends over 15 amino acids.

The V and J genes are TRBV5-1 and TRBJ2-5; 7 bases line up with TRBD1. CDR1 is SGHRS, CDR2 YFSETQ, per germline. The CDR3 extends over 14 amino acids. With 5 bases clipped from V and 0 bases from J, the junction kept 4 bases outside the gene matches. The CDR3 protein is CASRPGQNQETQYF. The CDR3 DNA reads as TGCGCCAGCAGACCGGGACAGAACCAAGAGACCCAGTACTTC.

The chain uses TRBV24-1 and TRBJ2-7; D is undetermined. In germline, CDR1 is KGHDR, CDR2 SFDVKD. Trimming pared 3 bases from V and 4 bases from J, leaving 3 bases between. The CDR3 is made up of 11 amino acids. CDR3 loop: CATSDGYEQYF. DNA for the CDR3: TGTGCCACCAGTGATGGGTACGAGCAGTACTTC.

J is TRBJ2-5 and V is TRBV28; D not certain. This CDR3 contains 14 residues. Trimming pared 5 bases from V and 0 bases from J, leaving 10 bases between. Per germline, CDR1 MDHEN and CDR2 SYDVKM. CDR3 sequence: CASSQDGHQETQYF. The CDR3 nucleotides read TGTGCCAGCAGTCAGGACGGCCACCAAGAGACCCAGTACTTC.

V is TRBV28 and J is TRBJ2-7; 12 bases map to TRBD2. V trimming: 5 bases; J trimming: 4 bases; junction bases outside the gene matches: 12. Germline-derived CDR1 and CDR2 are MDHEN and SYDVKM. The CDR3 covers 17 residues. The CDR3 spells CASSLRLAGVPIYEQYF. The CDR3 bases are TGTGCCAGCAGTCTGAGACTAGCGGGAGTCCCAATATACGAGCAGTACTTC.

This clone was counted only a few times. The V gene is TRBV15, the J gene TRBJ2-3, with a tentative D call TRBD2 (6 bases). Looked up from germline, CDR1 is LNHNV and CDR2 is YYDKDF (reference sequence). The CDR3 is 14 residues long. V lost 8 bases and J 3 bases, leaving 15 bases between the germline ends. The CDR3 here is CATSSPGVTDTQYF. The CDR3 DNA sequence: TGTGCCACCTCTAGCCCGGGGGTTACAGATACGCAGTATTTT.

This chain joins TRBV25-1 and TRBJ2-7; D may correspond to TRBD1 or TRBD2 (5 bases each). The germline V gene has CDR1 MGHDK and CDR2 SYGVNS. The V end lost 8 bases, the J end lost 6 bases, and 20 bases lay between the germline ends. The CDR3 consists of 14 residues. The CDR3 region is CASQATLPGTEQYF. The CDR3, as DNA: TGTGCCAGCCAAGCTACCTTGCCAGGGACCGAGCAGTACTTC.

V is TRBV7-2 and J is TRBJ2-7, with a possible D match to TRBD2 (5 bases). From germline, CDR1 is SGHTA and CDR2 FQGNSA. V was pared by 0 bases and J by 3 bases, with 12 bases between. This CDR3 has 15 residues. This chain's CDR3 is CASSLASTIRYEQYF. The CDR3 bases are TGTGCCAGCAGCTTAGCTTCGACTATTCGCTACGAGCAGTACTTC.

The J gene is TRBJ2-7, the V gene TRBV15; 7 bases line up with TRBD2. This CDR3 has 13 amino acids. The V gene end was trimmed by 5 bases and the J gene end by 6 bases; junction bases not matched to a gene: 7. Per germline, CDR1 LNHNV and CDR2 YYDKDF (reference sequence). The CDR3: CATSPREATEQYF. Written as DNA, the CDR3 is TGTGCCACCAGCCCCCGGGAGGCAACCGAGCAGTACTTC. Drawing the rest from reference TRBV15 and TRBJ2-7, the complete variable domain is DAMVIQNPRYQVTQFGKPVTLSCSQTLNHNVMYWYQQKSSQAPKLLFHYYDKDFNNEADTPDNFQSRRPNTSFCFLDIRSPGLGDTAMYLCATSPREATEQYFGPGTRLTVT.

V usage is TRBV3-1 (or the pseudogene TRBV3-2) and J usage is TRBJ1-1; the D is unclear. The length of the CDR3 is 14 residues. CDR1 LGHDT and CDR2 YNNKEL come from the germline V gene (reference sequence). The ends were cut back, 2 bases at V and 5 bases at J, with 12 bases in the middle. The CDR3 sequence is CASSQRRSRTEAFF. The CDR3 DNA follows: TGTGCCAGCAGCCAAAGACGGTCGAGGACTGAAGCTTTCTTT.

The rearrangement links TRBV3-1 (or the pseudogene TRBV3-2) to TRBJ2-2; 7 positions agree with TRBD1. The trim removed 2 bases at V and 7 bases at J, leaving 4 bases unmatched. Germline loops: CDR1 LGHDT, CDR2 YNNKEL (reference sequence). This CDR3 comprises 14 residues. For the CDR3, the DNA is TGTGCCAGCAGCCAATTAGGGGGCGACGGGGAGCTGTTTTTT. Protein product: CASSQLGGDGELFF.

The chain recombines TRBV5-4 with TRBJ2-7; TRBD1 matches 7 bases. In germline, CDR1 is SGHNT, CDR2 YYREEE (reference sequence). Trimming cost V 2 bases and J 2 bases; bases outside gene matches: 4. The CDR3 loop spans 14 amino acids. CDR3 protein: CASSFEDRAYEQYF. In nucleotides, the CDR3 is TGTGCCAGCAGCTTTGAAGACAGGGCCTACGAGCAGTACTTC.

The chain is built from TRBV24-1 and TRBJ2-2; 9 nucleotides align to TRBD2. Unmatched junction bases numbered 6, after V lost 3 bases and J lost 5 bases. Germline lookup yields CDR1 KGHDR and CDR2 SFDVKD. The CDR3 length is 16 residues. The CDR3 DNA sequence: TGTGCCACCAGTGATCCCGGACTAGCGATTACCGGGGAGCTGTTTTTT. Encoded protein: CATSDPGLAITGELFF.

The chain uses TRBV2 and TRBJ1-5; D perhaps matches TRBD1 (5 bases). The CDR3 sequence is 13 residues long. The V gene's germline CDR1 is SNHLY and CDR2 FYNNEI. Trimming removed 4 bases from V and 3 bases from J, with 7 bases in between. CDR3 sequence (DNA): TGTGCCAGCAGTGCAGGGTACAATCAGCCCCAGCATTTT. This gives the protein CASSAGYNQPQHF.

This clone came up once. CDR3 region: CASSTGTIYEQYF. CDR3 coding DNA: TGTGCCAGTAGTACCGGGACTATCTACGAGCAGTACTTC. This sequence joins TRBV19 and TRBJ2-7, with 7 bases that match TRBD2. Germline values: CDR1 LNHDA, CDR2 SQIVND (reference sequence). Trimming took 4 bases from V and 3 from J; bases not matched to a gene: 3. The length of the CDR3 is 13 residues.

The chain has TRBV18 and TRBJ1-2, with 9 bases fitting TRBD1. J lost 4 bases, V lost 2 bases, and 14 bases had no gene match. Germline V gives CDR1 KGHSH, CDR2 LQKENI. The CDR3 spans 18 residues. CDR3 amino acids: CASSPIGGQGAASYGYTF. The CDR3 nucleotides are TGTGCCAGCTCACCAATTGGGGGACAGGGAGCAGCAAGCTATGGCTACACCTTC.

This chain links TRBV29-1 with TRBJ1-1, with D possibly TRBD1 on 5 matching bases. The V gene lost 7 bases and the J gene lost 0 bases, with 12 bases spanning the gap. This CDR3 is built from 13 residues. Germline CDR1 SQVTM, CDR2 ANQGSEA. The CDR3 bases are TGCAGCGCCTCCGGGGGGGTGAACACTGAAGCTTTCTTT. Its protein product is CSASGGVNTEAFF.

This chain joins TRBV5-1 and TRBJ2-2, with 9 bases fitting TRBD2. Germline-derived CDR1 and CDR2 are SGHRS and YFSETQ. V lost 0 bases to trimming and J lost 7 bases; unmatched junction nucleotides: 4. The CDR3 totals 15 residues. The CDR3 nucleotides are TGCGCCAGCAGCTTGGAGGCGGGAGGGGACGGGGAGCTGTTTTTT. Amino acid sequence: CASSLEAGGDGELFF.

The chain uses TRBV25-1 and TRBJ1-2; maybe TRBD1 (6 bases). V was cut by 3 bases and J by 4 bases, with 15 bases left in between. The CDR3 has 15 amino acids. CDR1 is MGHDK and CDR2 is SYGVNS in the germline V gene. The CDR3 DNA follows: TGTGCCAGCAGTGACGACAGGCGGACCAGCTATGGCTACACCTTC. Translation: CASSDDRRTSYGYTF.

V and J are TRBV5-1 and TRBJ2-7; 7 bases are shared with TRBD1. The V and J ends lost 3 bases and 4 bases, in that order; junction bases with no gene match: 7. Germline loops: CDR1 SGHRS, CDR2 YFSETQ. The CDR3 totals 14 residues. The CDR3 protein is CASSSGTETYEQYF. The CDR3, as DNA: TGCGCCAGCAGCTCGGGGACAGAAACTTACGAGCAGTACTTC.

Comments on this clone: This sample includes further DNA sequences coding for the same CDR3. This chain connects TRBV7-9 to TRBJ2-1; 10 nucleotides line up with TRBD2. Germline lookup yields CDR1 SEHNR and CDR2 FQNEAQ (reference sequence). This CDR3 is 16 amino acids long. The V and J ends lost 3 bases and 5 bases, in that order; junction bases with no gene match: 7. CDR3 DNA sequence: TGTGCCAGCAGCTTGAGCCTAGCGGGAGCCCACAATGAGCAGTTCTTC. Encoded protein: CASSLSLAGAHNEQFF.